These T cell receptor beta chains were read from a single sample in a study of blood T cell repertoires in COVID-19. TCRdb's table, derived via immunoSEQ multiplex PCR, lists solely in-frame clones and lacks some. There are 160,000 or so clones in the sample; about four fifths occur only once, and approximately 7% lies in the top ten. Material for sequencing was peripheral blood. The receptors come from a man aged 65 to 85 with active or convalescent COVID-19. Both conserved end residues are part of each CDR3. The order of the fields is V gene, CDR3 protein.

TRBV11-2 | CASSSGQLLTDTQYF
TRBV11-2 | CASSFSGGPSREQYF
TRBV2 | CASSVSLQAYNEQFF
TRBV2 | CASSGQGNQPQHF
TRBV5-6 | CASSLLPDSGYTF
TRBV7-8 | CASSLGTGDFYEQYF
TRBV30 | CAWNRGSQPQHF
TRBV4-1 | CASSQTGWGQPQHF
TRBV4-3 | CASSQEAALGGELFF
TRBV7-9 | CASSPREGGSYEQYF
TRBV5-1 | CASIGGGGLFETQYF
TRBV7-8 | CASSLRDSYNSPLHF
TRBV7-9 | CASSFPVSGVTEAFF
TRBV5-5 | CASSLGQRGYTF
TRBV10-3 | CATAQGAGGRYTGADTQYF
TRBV4-3 | CASSQAPGLGTGELFF
TRBV27 | CASSSHTGSFHTF
TRBV7-2 | CASSLAGAPYYEQYF
TRBV12-3/TRBV12-4 | CASRWADTQYF
TRBV19 | CASTETEPYAGYTF
TRBV4-2 | CASSSDREVNQPQHF
TRBV7-6 | CASSLDRADEQYF
TRBV4-1 | CASSQDRSATYNEQFF
TRBV18 | CASSPRQGQVAYNEQFF
TRBV19 | CASSIGGGAQNEQFF